This TCR beta chain was obtained from a study of cytomegalovirus exposure and HLA in healthy donors. 13 Jbeta primers and 60 Vbeta primers were used for the PCR. Using immunoSEQ multiplex PCR, the repertoire was profiled, and TCRdb retains in-frame clones only, with some absent. The sample's table shows tens of thousands of clones. About this clone itself: What it binds is unknown.

The CDR3 runs 16 residues. Per germline, CDR1 LNHNV and CDR2 YYDKDF (reference sequence). Germline trimming cut 4 bases from V and 2 bases from J; bases unmatched to any gene: 9. Findings and limits, study-wide: Analyses of presence/absence relied on an assumption of roughly uniform sequencing depth across donors.

The sequenced material came from PBMCs. This clonotype was sampled from a woman between 40 and 55 years old in good health and CMV-seronegative. V usage is TRBV15 and J usage is TRBJ2-3; 7 positions match TRBD2. The CDR3 region is CATSMGGGRITDTQYF. As DNA, the CDR3 is TGTGCCACCAGCATGGGCGGCGGGAGAATCACAGATACGCAGTATTTT.